The 8 T cell receptor beta chains listed next were all sequenced from one sample in a study of cytomegalovirus exposure and HLA in healthy donors. TCRdb keeps only in-frame clones here, not all; method: immunoSEQ multiplex PCR. The sample has about 140,000 clones, roughly 90% seen once. Sequenced: PBMCs. The receptors originated from a man aged 18 to 30 in good health and CMV-seronegative.

The chain couples TRBV7-2 to TRBJ1-1; 8 bases fit TRBD1. Germline trimming cut 7 bases from V and 5 bases from J; bases unmatched to any gene: 6. Per germline, CDR1 SGHTA and CDR2 FQGNSA. This CDR3 has 13 amino acids. The CDR3 region is CASTGQGGTEAFF. Written as DNA, the CDR3 is TGTGCCAGCACCGGACAGGGAGGGACTGAAGCTTTCTTT. The entire variable domain, with the rest obtained from reference TRBV7-2 and TRBJ1-1, is as follows: GAGVSQSPSNKVTEKGKDVELRCDPISGHTALYWYRQSLGQGLEFLIYFQGNSAPDKSGLPSDRFSAERTGGSVSTLTIQRTQQEDSAVYLCASTGQGGTEAFFGQGTRLTVV.

The CDR3: CASSLVSTEAFF. The CDR3 DNA reads TGTGCCAGTAGTCTTGTGAGCACTGAAGCTTTCTTT. The gene calls are TRBV19 and TRBJ1-1; D unresolved. The CDR3 has 12 residues. Trimming took off 5 bases at V and 4 bases at J, with 8 bases between the two ends. Germline CDR1 LNHDA, CDR2 SQIVND (reference sequence).

This rearrangement joins TRBV4-1 to TRBJ2-1; D gene ambiguous. CDR3 length: 12 residues. Trimming removed 2 bases from V and 11 bases from J, with 10 bases in between. The germline gives CDR1 MGHRA, CDR2 YSYEKL. In nucleotides, the CDR3 is TGCGCCAGCAGCCAACCGGTAGACAAGCAGTTCTTC. It yields the protein CASSQPVDKQFF.

The V gene is TRBV7-9, the J gene TRBJ2-7, with 11 bases identical to TRBD2. Trimming took 5 bases from V and 4 from J; bases not matched to a gene: 7. From germline, CDR1 is SEHNR and CDR2 FQNEAQ (reference sequence). This CDR3 spans 15 amino acids. The CDR3 bases are TGTGCCAGCAGCCAAGAGGCTAGCGGGAGGTACGAGCAGTACTTC. It specifies CASSQEASGRYEQYF. Drawing the rest from reference TRBV7-9 and TRBJ2-7, the complete variable domain is DTGVSQNPRHKITKRGQNVTFRCDPISEHNRLYWYRQTLGQGPEFLTYFQNEAQLEKSRLLSDRFSAERPKGSFSTLEIQRTEQGDSAMYLCASSQEASGRYEQYFGPGTRLTVT.

The genes are TRBV5-1 and TRBJ1-1, with D tentatively TRBD1 (5 bases). V was cut by 2 bases and J by 3 bases, with 14 bases left in between. Germline V gene data show CDR1 as SGHRS and CDR2 as YFSETQ. This CDR3 spans 15 amino acids. The CDR3 sequence is CASSFGGVPDTEAFF. CDR3 bases: TGCGCCAGCAGCTTTGGGGGGGTTCCGGACACTGAAGCTTTCTTT.

This clone was recorded only once. The chain couples TRBV28 to TRBJ1-4, with 9 positions matching TRBD1. Germline CDR1 and CDR2: MDHEN and SYDVKM. The CDR3 is 14 amino acids. V gave up 6 bases and J gave up 3 bases; unmatched junction bases: 2. The CDR3 region is CASRQGAANEKLFF. CDR3 DNA sequence: TGTGCCAGCAGACAGGGGGCGGCTAATGAAAAACTGTTTTTT.

This rearrangement joins TRBV7-2 to TRBJ1-2; D remains ambiguous. This CDR3 region has 14 residues. The germline V gene has CDR1 SGHTA and CDR2 FQGNSA. The V gene lost 6 bases and the J gene lost 5 bases, with 16 bases spanning the gap. CDR3 amino acids: CASSPPAAWYGYTF. CDR3 coding DNA: TGTGCCAGCAGTCCCCCTGCGGCATGGTATGGCTACACCTTC.

This chain joins TRBV7-9 and TRBJ2-3, with 10 bases that match TRBD2. Germline CDR1 SEHNR, CDR2 FQNEAQ (reference sequence). V gave up 5 bases and J gave up 3 bases; unmatched junction bases: 5. The length of the CDR3 is 15 residues. CDR3 sequence (DNA): TGTGCCAGCAGCCCCCGGACTAGCGGAACAGATACGCAGTATTTT. Translating gives CASSPRTSGTDTQYF.